This T cell receptor beta chain is from a study of T cell repertoires in cytomegalovirus infection (dated by TCRdb to between 2018 and 2021). With respect to the entire study: Donor HLA type was relevant to the analysis, because carriage of CMV infection together with the matching HLA type was indicated by public TCR beta signatures. What the study reported, not specific to this receptor: In both this cohort and an independent approximately 350-donor cohort, the cumulative frequency of public TCR beta family members distinguished carriers of CMV infection plus the relevant HLA type. In the ex vivo response, HLA-C-restricted CMV-specific TCR beta clonotypes were dominant, and in two of eight donors the single most frequent clonotype came from this HLA-C-restricted group.

This clonotype came up many times. Its binding antigen is unknown. Base quality data are lacking; no much larger clone is found one base away. For sequencing, an Illumina HiSeq 1500 was employed. TCRdb reprocessing: public reads trimmed at Q25 with fastp, clones called with MiXCR, in-frame beta chains kept. Rows with one shared CDR3 protein collapse into an entry with the most common genes and DNA. The sample table contains fewer than 550,000 distinct CDR3 sequences; only one count was recorded for more than 20% of them. The top ten clones comprise 13% of the sample. The germline V end is reduced by 7 bases and the J end by 2 bases; junction bases left unmatched: 6. The CDR3 holds 14 amino acids from the cysteine to the phenylalanine. Left in the record is the CDR3 DNA by itself, 42 bases read in frame from the first base. From a lookup of the germline V gene, CDR1 and CDR2 are SGHTA and FQGNSA.

The sequence derives from a human donor in good health (CMV status not recorded). Some clones in this sample may be carry-over from other donors' samples. In this chain, TRBV7-2 is recombined with TRBJ2-5; 8 bases in between match TRBD2. The sequencing input was PBMCs. The DNA sequence is TGTGCCAGCACACTTAGCGGGGATCAAGAGACCCAGTACTTC. Its product reads: CASTLSGDQETQYF.